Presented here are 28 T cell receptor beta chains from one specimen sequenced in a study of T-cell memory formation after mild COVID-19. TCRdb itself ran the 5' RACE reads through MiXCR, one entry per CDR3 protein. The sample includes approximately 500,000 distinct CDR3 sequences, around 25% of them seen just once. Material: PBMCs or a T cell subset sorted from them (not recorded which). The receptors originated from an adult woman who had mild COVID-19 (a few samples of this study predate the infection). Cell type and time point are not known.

This CDR3 is CASSPAILSSYNSPLHF. As DNA, the CDR3 is TGTGCCAGCTCACCAGCAATTCTGAGCTCCTATAATTCACCCCTCCACTTT. The genes are TRBV18 and TRBJ1-6; D not certain. The germline V and J ends were trimmed by 2 bases and 0 bases, with 11 bases remaining between them. Germline loops: CDR1 KGHSH, CDR2 LQKENI. This CDR3 is 17 amino acids long.

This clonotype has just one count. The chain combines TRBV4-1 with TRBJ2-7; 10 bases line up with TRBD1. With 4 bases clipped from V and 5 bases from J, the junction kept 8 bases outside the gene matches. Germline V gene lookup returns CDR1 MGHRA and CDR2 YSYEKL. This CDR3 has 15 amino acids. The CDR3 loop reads CASSPRQGAAHEQYF. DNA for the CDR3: TGCGCCAGCAGCCCCCGACAGGGGGCTGCCCACGAGCAGTACTTC.

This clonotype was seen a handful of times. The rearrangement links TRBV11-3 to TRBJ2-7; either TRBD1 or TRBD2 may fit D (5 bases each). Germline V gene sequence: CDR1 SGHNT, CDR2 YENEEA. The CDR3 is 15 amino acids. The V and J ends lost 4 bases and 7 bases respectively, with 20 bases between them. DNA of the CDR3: TGTGCCAGCAGCTCTCAAGGGGCGGAAACGGGGGAGCAGTACTTC. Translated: CASSSQGAETGEQYF. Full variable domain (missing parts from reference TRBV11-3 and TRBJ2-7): EAGVVQSPRYKIIEKKQPVAFWCNPISGHNTLYWYLQNLGQGPELLIRYENEEAVDDSQLPKDRFSAERLKGVDSTLKIQPAELGDSAVYLCASSSQGAETGEQYFGPGTRLTVT.

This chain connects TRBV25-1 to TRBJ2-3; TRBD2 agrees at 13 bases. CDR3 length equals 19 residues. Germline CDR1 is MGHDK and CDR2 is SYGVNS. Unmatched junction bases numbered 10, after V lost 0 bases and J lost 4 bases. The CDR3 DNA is TGTGCCAGCAGTGAATATGTACTAGCGGGGGGGCCAGGGGCAGATACGCAGTATTTT. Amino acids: CASSEYVLAGGPGADTQYF. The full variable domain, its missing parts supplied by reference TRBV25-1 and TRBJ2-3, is EADIYQTPRYLVIGTGKKITLECSQTMGHDKMYWYQQDPGMELHLIHYSYGVNSTEKGDLSSESTVSRIRTEHFPLTLESARPSHTSQYLCASSEYVLAGGPGADTQYFGPGTRLTVL.

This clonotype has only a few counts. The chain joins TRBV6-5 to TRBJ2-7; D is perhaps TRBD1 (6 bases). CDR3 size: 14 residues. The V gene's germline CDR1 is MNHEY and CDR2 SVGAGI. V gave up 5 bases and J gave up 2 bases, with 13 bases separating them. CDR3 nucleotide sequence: TGTGCCAGCAGTGATAATGGACAGACCTACGAGCAGTACTTC. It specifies CASSDNGQTYEQYF.

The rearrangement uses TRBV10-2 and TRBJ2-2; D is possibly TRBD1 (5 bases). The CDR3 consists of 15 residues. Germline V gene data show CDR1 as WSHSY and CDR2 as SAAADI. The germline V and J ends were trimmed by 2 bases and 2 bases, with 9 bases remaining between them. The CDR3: CASSEVQGNTGELFF. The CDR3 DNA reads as TGCGCCAGCAGTGAGGTTCAGGGTAACACCGGGGAGCTGTTTTTT.

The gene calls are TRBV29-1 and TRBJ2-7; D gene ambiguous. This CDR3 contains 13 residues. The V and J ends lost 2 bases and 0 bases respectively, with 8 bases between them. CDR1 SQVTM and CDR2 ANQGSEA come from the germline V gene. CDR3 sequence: CSVETQLSYEQYF. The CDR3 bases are TGCAGCGTTGAAACTCAACTCTCCTACGAGCAGTACTTC.

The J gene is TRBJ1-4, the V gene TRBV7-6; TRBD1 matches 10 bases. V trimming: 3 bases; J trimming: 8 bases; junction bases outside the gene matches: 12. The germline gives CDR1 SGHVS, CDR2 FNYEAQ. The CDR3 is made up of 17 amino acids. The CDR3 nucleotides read TGTGCCAGCAGCTTTTACGGGACAGGGGACAAAGGGGAAAAACTGTTTTTT. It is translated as CASSFYGTGDKGEKLFF.

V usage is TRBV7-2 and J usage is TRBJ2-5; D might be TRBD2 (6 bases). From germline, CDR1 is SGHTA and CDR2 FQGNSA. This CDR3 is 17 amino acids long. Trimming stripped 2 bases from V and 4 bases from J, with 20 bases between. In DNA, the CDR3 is TGTGCCAGCAGCTTAATAGCGAGTTGGAGGGCCGGAGAGACCCAGTACTTC. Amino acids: CASSLIASWRAGETQYF.

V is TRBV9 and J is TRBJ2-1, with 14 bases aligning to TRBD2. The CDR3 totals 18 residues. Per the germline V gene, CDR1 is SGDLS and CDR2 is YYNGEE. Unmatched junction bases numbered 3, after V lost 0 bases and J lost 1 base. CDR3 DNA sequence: TGTGCCAGCAGCGTAGGACTAGCGGGGGGGTCATCCTACAATGAGCAGTTCTTC. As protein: CASSVGLAGGSSYNEQFF.

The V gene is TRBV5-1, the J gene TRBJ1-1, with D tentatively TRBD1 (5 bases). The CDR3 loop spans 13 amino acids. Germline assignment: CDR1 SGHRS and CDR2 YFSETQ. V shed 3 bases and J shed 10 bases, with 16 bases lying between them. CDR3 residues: CASSYRTGTLAFF. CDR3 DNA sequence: TGCGCCAGCAGCTACCGAACCGGGACGCTAGCTTTCTTT.

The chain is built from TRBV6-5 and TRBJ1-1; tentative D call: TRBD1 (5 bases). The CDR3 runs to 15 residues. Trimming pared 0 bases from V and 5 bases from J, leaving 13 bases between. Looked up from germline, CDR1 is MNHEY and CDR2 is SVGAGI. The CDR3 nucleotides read TGTGCCAGCAGTTACTCGGCAGGGATAGTTACTGAAGCTTTCTTT. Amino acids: CASSYSAGIVTEAFF.

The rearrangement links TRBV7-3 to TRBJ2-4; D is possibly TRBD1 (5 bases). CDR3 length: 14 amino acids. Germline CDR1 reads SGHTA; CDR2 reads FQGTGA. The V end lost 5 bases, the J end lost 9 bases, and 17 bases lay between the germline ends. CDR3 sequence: CASSPGVGQGIQYF. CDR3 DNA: TGTGCCAGCAGCCCTGGAGTCGGACAAGGCATTCAGTACTTC.

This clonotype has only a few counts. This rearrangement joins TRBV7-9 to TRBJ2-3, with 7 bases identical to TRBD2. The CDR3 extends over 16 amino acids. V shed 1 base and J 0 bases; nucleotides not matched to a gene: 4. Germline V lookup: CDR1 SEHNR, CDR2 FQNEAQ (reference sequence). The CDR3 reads CASSLGMRESTDTQYF. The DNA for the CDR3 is TGTGCCAGCAGCTTAGGCATGCGGGAGAGCACAGATACGCAGTATTTT.

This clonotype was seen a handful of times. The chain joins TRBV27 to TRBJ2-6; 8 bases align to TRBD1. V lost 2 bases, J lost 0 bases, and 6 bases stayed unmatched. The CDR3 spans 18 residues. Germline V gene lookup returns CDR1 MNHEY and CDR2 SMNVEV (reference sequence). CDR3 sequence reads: CASSLTDRGYSGANVLTF. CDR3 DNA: TGTGCCAGCAGTTTAACTGACAGGGGATACTCTGGGGCCAACGTCCTGACTTTC.

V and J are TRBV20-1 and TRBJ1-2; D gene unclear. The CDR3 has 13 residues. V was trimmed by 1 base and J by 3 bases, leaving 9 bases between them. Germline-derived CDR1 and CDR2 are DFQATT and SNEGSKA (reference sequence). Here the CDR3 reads CSARGADYYGYTF. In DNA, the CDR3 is TGCAGTGCTAGAGGGGCAGACTACTATGGCTACACCTTC.

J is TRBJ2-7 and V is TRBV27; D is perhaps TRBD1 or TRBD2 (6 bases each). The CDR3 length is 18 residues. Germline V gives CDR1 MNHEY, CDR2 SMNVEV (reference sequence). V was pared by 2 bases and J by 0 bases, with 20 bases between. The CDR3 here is CASSLLRASGGLSYEQYF. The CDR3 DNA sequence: TGTGCCAGCAGTTTACTGCGTGCCTCCGGGGGCCTCTCCTACGAGCAGTACTTC.

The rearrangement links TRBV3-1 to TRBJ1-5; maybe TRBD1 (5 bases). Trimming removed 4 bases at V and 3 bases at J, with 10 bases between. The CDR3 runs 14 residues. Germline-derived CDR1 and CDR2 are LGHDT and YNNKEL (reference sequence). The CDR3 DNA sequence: TGTGCCAGCAGCCTCAGACAGAACAATCAGCCCCAGCATTTT. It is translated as CASSLRQNNQPQHF.

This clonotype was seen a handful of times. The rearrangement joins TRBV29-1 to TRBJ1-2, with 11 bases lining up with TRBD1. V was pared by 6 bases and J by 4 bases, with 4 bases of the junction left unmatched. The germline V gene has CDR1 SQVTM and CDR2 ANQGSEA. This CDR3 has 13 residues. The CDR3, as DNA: TGCAGCGTGTCGGACAGGGGGCTCTATGGCTACACCTTC. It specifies CSVSDRGLYGYTF.

The CDR3 DNA is TGTGCCAGCAGCCCTTACCCTAGGACAGGGGTTACCGGGGAGCTGTTTTTT. Residues: CASSPYPRTGVTGELFF. This chain joins TRBV5-4 and TRBJ2-2, with 9 positions matching TRBD1. The CDR3 is made up of 17 amino acids. In germline, CDR1 is SGHNT, CDR2 YYREEE (reference sequence). The V and J ends lost 4 bases and 5 bases, in that order; junction bases with no gene match: 12. Based on the CDR3 plus reference TRBV5-4 and TRBJ2-2, the full variable domain is ETGVTQSPTHLIKTRGQQVTLRCSSQSGHNTVSWYQQALGQGPQFIFQYYREEENGRGNFPPRFSGLQFPNYSSELNVNALELDDSALYLCASSPYPRTGVTGELFFGEGSRLTVL.

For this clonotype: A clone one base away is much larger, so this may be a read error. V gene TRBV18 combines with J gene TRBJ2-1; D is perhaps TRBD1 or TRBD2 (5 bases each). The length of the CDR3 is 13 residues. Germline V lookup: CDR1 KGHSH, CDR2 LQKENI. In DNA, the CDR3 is TGTGCCAGCTCACCTAACGGGGCGGATGACCAGTTCTTC. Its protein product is CASSPNGADDQFF.

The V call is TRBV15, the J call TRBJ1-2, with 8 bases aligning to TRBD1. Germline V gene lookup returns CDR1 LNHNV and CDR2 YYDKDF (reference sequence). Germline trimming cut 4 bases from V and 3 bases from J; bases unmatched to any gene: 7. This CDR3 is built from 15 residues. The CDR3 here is CATSTDREWDYGYTF. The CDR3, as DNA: TGTGCCACCAGCACGGACAGGGAGTGGGACTATGGCTACACCTTC. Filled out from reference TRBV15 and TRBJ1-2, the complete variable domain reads DAMVIQNPRYQVTQFGKPVTLSCSQTLNHNVMYWYQQKSSQAPKLLFHYYDKDFNNEADTPDNFQSRRPNTSFCFLDIRSPGLGDTAMYLCATSTDREWDYGYTFGSGTRLTVV.

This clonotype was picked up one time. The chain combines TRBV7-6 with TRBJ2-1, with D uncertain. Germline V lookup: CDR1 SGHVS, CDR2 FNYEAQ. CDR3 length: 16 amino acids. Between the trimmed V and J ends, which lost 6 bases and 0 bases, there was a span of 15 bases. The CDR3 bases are TGTGCCAGCAGTCCCCTTGTGTACGGCTCCTACAATGAGCAGTTCTTC. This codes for CASSPLVYGSYNEQFF.

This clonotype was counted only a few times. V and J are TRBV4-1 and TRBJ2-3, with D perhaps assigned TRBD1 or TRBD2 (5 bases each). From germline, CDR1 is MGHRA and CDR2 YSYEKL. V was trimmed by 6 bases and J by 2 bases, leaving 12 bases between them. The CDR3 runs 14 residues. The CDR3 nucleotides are TGCGCCAGCAGTTGGGACGGGACCACAGATACGCAGTATTTT. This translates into CASSWDGTTDTQYF.

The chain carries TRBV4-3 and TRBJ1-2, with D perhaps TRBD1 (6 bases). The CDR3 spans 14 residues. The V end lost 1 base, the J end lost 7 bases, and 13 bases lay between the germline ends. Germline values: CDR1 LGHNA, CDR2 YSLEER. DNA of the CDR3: TGCGCCAGCAGCCAAGTAACAGGGCTTAGTGGCTACACCTTC. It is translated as CASSQVTGLSGYTF.

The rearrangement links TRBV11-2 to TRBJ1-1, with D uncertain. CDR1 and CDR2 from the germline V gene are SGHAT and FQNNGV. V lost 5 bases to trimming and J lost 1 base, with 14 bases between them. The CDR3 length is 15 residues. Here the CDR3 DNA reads TGTGCCAGCAGCACTCTCCTGGTGAGGAACACTGAAGCTTTCTTT. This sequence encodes CASSTLLVRNTEAFF.

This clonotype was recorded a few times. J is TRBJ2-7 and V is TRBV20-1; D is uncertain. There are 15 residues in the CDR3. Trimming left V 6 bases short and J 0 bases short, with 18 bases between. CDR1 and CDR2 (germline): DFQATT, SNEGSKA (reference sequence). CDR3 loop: CSAREPKASSYEQYF. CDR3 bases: TGCAGTGCGCGCGAGCCCAAAGCATCCTCCTACGAGCAGTACTTC.

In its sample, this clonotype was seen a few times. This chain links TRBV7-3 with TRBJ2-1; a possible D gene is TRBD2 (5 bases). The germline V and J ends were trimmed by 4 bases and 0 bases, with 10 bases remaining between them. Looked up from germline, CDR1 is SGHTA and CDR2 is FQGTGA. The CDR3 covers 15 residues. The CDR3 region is CASSSVEGSYNEQFF. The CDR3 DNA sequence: TGTGCCAGCAGCTCCGTAGAGGGCTCCTACAATGAGCAGTTCTTC. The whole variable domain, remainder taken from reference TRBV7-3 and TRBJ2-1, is GAGVSQTPSNKVTEKGKYVELRCDPISGHTALYWYRQSLGQGPEFLIYFQGTGAADDSGLPNDRFFAVRPEGSVSTLKIQRTERGDSAVYLCASSSVEGSYNEQFFGPGTRLTVL.